This TCR beta chain came from a study of blood T cells in healthy people across ages. Whole-study results and caveats: Donor CMV status was unknown, possibly confounding expanded clonotype changes. Fewer expanded clones and more diversity marked long-lived versus aged donors.

A word on this clonotype: Its antigen is as yet unknown.

The second PCR ran roughly 7 to 11 cycles with a sample-barcoded 5' primer and J-beta primers. TCRdb ran MiXCR on the 5' RACE reads and lists one entry per CDR3 protein. The table lists about 560,000 distinct CDR3 sequences, about 28% of them singletons. V lost 6 bases, J lost 4 bases, and 4 bases stayed unmatched. This CDR3 region has 14 residues. In addition, the sample was reused for a study of T cells of mothers and their children.

The receptor's source is a boy aged 2-9 years in good health. The genes are TRBV12-3 or TRBV12-4 and TRBJ2-2; 8 bases match TRBD1. The sequencing input was blood. The CDR3: CASRRGQVTGELFF. The CDR3, as DNA: TGTGCCAGCAGAAGGGGACAGGTCACCGGGGAGCTGTTTTTT.